These 18 T cell receptor beta chains were sequenced from one sample in a study of cytomegalovirus exposure and HLA in healthy donors (dated by TCRdb to 2015 to 2018). The method was the immunoSEQ multiplex PCR assay. For the multiplex PCR, a mixture combining 60 forward primers for TCR Vbeta segments and 13 reverse primers for TCR Jbeta segments was used. Here the immuneACCESS table is served through TCRdb, limited to in-frame sequences with V and J called. Missing clones are a known gap in these copies; in checked studies unresolved V genes cover under half, and the rest lacks a known reason. The sample table holds 150,000 or so clones, of which about 85% were seen once. The ten largest clonotypes hold under 5% of the sample. Material: PBMCs. The receptor source for this set is a woman between 50 and 59 years old in good health and CMV-seropositive.

The J gene is TRBJ2-7, the V gene TRBV28; TRBD1 matches 7 bases. Per germline, CDR1 MDHEN and CDR2 SYDVKM. V was pared by 8 bases and J by 2 bases, with 6 bases of the junction left unmatched. The CDR3 is 13 amino acids. CDR3 in amino acids: CASLDRFPYEQYF. The CDR3 DNA reads as TGTGCCAGCCTGGACAGGTTCCCCTACGAGCAGTACTTC. Complete variable domain (other parts from reference TRBV28 and TRBJ2-7): DVKVTQSSRYLVKRTGEKVFLECVQDMDHENMFWYRQDPGLGLRLIYFSYDVKMKEKGDIPEGYSVSREKKERFSLILESASTNQTSMYLCASLDRFPYEQYFGPGTRLTVT.

The table lists this clone with a count of one. This chain links TRBV7-9 with TRBJ1-1, with a possible D match to TRBD1 (5 bases). The V gene's germline CDR1 is SEHNR and CDR2 FQNEAQ (reference sequence). There are 14 residues in the CDR3. V lost 2 bases, J lost 3 bases, and 10 bases lay in between. CDR3 in amino acids: CASSLLGRHTEAFF. The CDR3 DNA reads TGTGCCAGCAGCTTATTGGGGCGCCACACTGAAGCTTTCTTT.

This clone occurred a few times. The J gene is TRBJ2-2, the V gene TRBV10-3; TRBD2 matches 8 bases. Germline V gene data show CDR1 as ENHRY and CDR2 as SYGVKD. The CDR3 runs to 15 residues. The J segment lost 5 bases and the V segment lost 2 bases, leaving 4 bases of the junction unmatched. The CDR3 region is CAISETSGQTGELFF. For the CDR3, the DNA is TGTGCCATCAGTGAGACTAGCGGACAAACCGGGGAGCTGTTTTTT.

This chain connects TRBV27 to TRBJ2-2; 9 positions match TRBD2. Germline CDR1 MNHEY, CDR2 SMNVEV (reference sequence). This CDR3 comprises 15 residues. The junction had 2 bases not matched to a gene; V was cut back by 2 bases and J by 4 bases. Here the CDR3 DNA reads TGTGCCAGCAGTTTAAGTAGCGGGGGCACCGGGGAGCTGTTTTTT. Translating gives CASSLSSGGTGELFF.

The gene calls are TRBV27 and TRBJ1-3, with no clear D. Germline CDR1 is MNHEY and CDR2 is SMNVEV (reference sequence). CDR3 length equals 17 residues. Trimming removed 2 bases at V and 0 bases at J, with 14 bases between. CDR3 sequence reads: CASSLNAGPHSGNTIYF. CDR3 coding DNA: TGTGCCAGCAGTTTAAACGCAGGCCCACACTCTGGAAACACCATATATTTT.

CDR3 DNA: TGTGCCAGCAGCTTAAGGGCCGTTTGGGGACAGGGGGTTCCAGATACGCAGTATTTT. Protein product: CASSLRAVWGQGVPDTQYF. The chain links TRBV7-2 to TRBJ2-3, with 11 nucleotides matching TRBD1. With 2 bases clipped from V and 4 bases from J, the junction kept 14 bases outside the gene matches. The CDR3 has 19 amino acids. The V gene's germline CDR1 is SGHTA and CDR2 FQGNSA.

The rearrangement joins TRBV6-1 to TRBJ1-5, with 7 bases that match TRBD1. CDR1 and CDR2 (germline): MNHNS, SASEGT. The CDR3 runs 13 residues. Trimming removed 8 bases from V and 4 bases from J; junction bases left unmatched: 5. CDR3 region: CASGDSPNQPQHF. CDR3 coding DNA: TGTGCCAGCGGGGACAGCCCTAATCAGCCCCAGCATTTT.

The genes are TRBV11-2 and TRBJ1-2; 10 bases match TRBD1. This CDR3 spans 17 amino acids. Germline V lookup: CDR1 SGHAT, CDR2 FQNNGV. J was trimmed by 8 bases and V by 4 bases; bases with no gene match: 16. The chain's CDR3 is CASSSTSGQGLLRGYTF. The CDR3 coding sequence is TGTGCCAGCAGCTCCACCTCGGGACAGGGGCTCTTGAGAGGCTACACCTTC.

The chain couples TRBV7-9 to TRBJ1-1; a weak D match, TRBD1 (6 bases). Germline CDR1 SEHNR, CDR2 FQNEAQ (reference sequence). The CDR3 is 12 residues long. V was shortened by 1 base and J by 11 bases, with 11 bases between the two germline ends. This CDR3 is CASSLERGRAFF. In DNA form, the CDR3 reads TGTGCCAGCAGCTTAGAGCGGGGGCGGGCTTTCTTT.

The rearrangement links TRBV5-4 to TRBJ1-2; 8 bases line up with TRBD1. The CDR3 totals 16 residues. In germline, CDR1 is SGHNT, CDR2 YYREEE (reference sequence). V trimming: 4 bases; J trimming: 8 bases; junction bases outside the gene matches: 16. The CDR3 sequence: CASSLGGGRGRGGYTF. As DNA, the CDR3 is TGTGCCAGCAGCCTTGGCGGGGGCAGGGGGCGCGGCGGCTACACCTTC.

Only a few counts were recorded for this clone. The chain uses TRBV7-3 and TRBJ2-2; D uncertain. Deletions cut 2 bases from V and 0 bases from J, with 13 bases between. The germline CDR1 and CDR2 sequences are SGHTA and FQGTGA. The CDR3 contains 17 residues. CDR3 residues: CASSLGEIVPNTGELFF. CDR3 bases: TGTGCCAGCAGCTTAGGAGAGATCGTACCGAACACCGGGGAGCTGTTTTTT.

This clone was seen a handful of times. J is TRBJ2-5 and V is TRBV18; tentative D call: TRBD1 (6 bases). The CDR3 totals 13 residues. CDR1 is KGHSH, CDR2 LQKENI, per germline. V was trimmed by 10 bases and J by 2 bases, leaving 14 bases between them. CDR3 sequence: CATQRTAQETQYF. The CDR3 DNA sequence: TGTGCCACCCAAAGGACAGCGCAAGAGACCCAGTACTTC.

The rearrangement joins TRBV18 to TRBJ1-1; TRBD1 agrees at 7 bases. Unmatched junction bases numbered 11, after V lost 6 bases and J lost 1 base. This CDR3 spans 16 amino acids. In germline, CDR1 is KGHSH, CDR2 LQKENI. The chain's CDR3 is CASSQETGWANTEAFF. The CDR3 DNA follows: TGTGCCAGCTCTCAAGAGACAGGGTGGGCGAACACTGAAGCTTTCTTT.

The rearrangement uses TRBV7-8 and TRBJ1-1; D ambiguous. Per germline, CDR1 SGHVS and CDR2 FQNEAQ. Deletions cut 5 bases from V and 7 bases from J, with 14 bases between. The CDR3 is 13 amino acids. The CDR3 sequence is CASSPNTSGEAFF. The CDR3 region has the DNA TGTGCCAGCAGCCCTAATACAAGCGGTGAAGCTTTCTTT. The entire variable domain, with the rest obtained from reference TRBV7-8 and TRBJ1-1, is as follows: GAGVSQSPRYKVAKRGQDVALRCDPISGHVSLFWYQQALGQGPEFLTYFQNEAQLDKSGLPSDRFFAERPEGSVSTLKIQRTQQEDSAVYLCASSPNTSGEAFFGQGTRLTVV.

The chain combines TRBV19 with TRBJ1-2; TRBD1 matches 7 bases. Germline CDR1 LNHDA, CDR2 SQIVND (reference sequence). The CDR3 length is 13 residues. Trimming removed 7 bases from V and 4 bases from J; junction bases left unmatched: 6. This CDR3 reads CASMTGSSYGYTF. CDR3 bases: TGTGCCAGTATGACAGGGAGTAGCTATGGCTACACCTTC. Full variable domain (outside the CDR3, taken from reference TRBV19 and TRBJ1-2): DGGITQSPKYLFRKEGQNVTLSCEQNLNHDAMYWYRQDPGQGLRLIYYSQIVNDFQKGDIAEGYSVSREKKESFPLTVTSAQKNPTAFYLCASMTGSSYGYTFGSGTRLTVV.

This clone was recorded only once. The junction differs from germline at one of its ends, possibly a read error. The same CDR3 arises from other DNA sequences in this sample as well. The J gene is TRBJ1-6, the V gene TRBV27; the D gene is possibly TRBD1 (5 bases). Germline lookup yields CDR1 MNHEY and CDR2 SMNVEV (reference sequence). The CDR3 contains 14 residues. The CDR3 spells CASSLWAGPAPLHF. The CDR3 nucleotides are TGTGCCAGCAGTTTATGGGCAGGGCCGGCACCTCTCCACTTT.

CDR3 in DNA: TGTGCCAGCATCACTTCGACAGGGGAAGGCGACGAGCAGTACTTC. Its protein is CASITSTGEGDEQYF. The chain recombines TRBV28 with TRBJ2-7, with TRBD1 identical over 8 bases. CDR3 length: 15 residues. Germline values: CDR1 MDHEN, CDR2 SYDVKM. V dropped 7 bases and J dropped 5; count of bases not matched to a gene: 13.

The chain combines TRBV29-1 with TRBJ1-5; maybe TRBD1 (6 bases). The CDR3 consists of 14 residues. Trimming stripped 4 bases from V and 4 bases from J, with 14 bases between. The germline CDR1 and CDR2 sequences are SQVTM and ANQGSEA. This CDR3 is CSVVEGGVNQPQHF. The CDR3 DNA reads as TGCAGCGTTGTAGAAGGGGGGGTTAATCAGCCCCAGCATTTT.